The 3 T cell receptor beta chains given below trace back to one sample, sequenced in a study of blood T cell repertoires in COVID-19. The assay was immunoSEQ multiplex PCR, and TCRdb's table has in-frame clones only and misses some. This sample has under 350,000 clones, with over 75% found just once. The material sequenced was peripheral blood. Every receptor here comes from a human donor in a cohort sampled during active COVID-19.

The chain employs TRBV3-1 (or the pseudogene TRBV3-2) and TRBJ1-2; no firm D call. This CDR3 is built from 15 residues. V was trimmed by 3 bases and J by 4 bases, leaving 15 bases between them. CDR1 and CDR2 (germline): LGHDT, YNNKEL (reference sequence). The CDR3: CASSQLAGGTYGYTF. CDR3 sequence (DNA): TGTGCCAGCAGCCAGCTCGCGGGCGGCACCTATGGCTACACCTTC.

The chain joins TRBV6-5 to TRBJ1-1, with D possibly being TRBD1 (5 bases). V dropped 10 bases and J dropped 3 bases, with 18 bases sitting between them. This CDR3 contains 14 residues. Germline V gene sequence: CDR1 MNHEY, CDR2 SVGAGI. CDR3 in amino acids: CATKGTGTYTEAFF. CDR3 nucleotide sequence: TGTGCCACGAAGGGAACGGGGACTTACACTGAAGCTTTCTTT.

The chain has TRBV30 and TRBJ2-7; the match to TRBD1 covers 9 bases. Looked up from germline, CDR1 is GTSNPN and CDR2 is SVGIG (reference sequence). The V and J ends lost 1 base and 3 bases, in that order; junction bases with no gene match: 7. The CDR3 has 15 amino acids. DNA of the CDR3: TGTGCCTGGAGTGGTTTAAGGACAGGGGTCTACGAGCAGTACTTC. This codes for CAWSGLRTGVYEQYF.